Listed below are T cell receptor beta chains from one sample, sequenced in a study of a mutant IDH1 vaccine in newly diagnosed glioma. These receptors have no identified antigens. The protocol was immunoSEQ multiplex PCR, while the TCRdb copy is restricted to in-frame clones and leaves out a portion. This sample has tens of thousands of clones; about four fifths occur once, and the top ten carry 3.8%. This sample comprised PBMCs, obtained from a glioma patient whose treatment included an IDH1 peptide vaccine. The receptor source for this set is a young man with glioma. Each CDR3 is given with its conserved first and last residue. Fields, in order: CDR3 length, D gene, J gene, V gene, clone size, CDR3 protein, CDR3 DNA. The D gene is left open where the match is weak. Size is omitted from some rows. Given values are once, few, many or a class for expanded clones.

>15|TRBD1|TRBJ1-1|TRBV9|few
CASSVEPTGVTEAFF
TGTGCCAGCAGCGTAGAACCGACAGGGGTCACTGAAGCTTTCTTT
>16|.|TRBJ2-5|TRBV9|.
CASSVGAGAAQETQYF
TGTGCCAGCAGCGTAGGGGCCGGGGCAGCCCAAGAGACCCAGTACTTC
>14|.|TRBJ2-7|TRBV6-5|.
CASSYSANSYEQYF
TGTGCCAGCAGTTACTCCGCGAACTCCTACGAGCAGTACTTC
>14|TRBD1|TRBJ2-7|TRBV9|.
CASSVTGQAYEQYF
TGTGCCAGCAGCGTAACGGGACAGGCCTACGAGCAGTACTTC
>11|.|TRBJ1-1|TRBV29-1|few
CSVQQVREAFF
TGCAGCGTTCAACAGGTAAGAGAAGCTTTCTTT
>14|.|TRBJ2-3|TRBV21-1|.
CASSKLSRGDTQYF
TGTGCCAGCAGCAAATTGTCCAGGGGGGATACGCAGTATTTT
>15|.|TRBJ1-1|TRBV19|.
CASSIVGVMNTEAFF
TGTGCCAGTAGTATCGTAGGGGTTATGAACACTGAAGCTTTCTTT
>13|.|TRBJ1-1|TRBV5-8|.
CASSLMQGTEAFF
TGTGCCAGCAGCTTGATGCAGGGTACTGAAGCTTTCTTT
>13|.|TRBJ1-4|TRBV5-6|.
CASSLWAEEKLFF
TGTGCCAGCAGCTTGTGGGCCGAAGAAAAACTGTTTTTT
>13|.|TRBJ2-7|TRBV27|.
CASRGRITYEQYF
TGTGCCAGCCGCGGCAGGATCACCTACGAGCAGTACTTC
>17|.|TRBJ2-2|TRBV15|.
CATSRRTGTLNTGELFF
TGTGCCACCAGCAGACGAACCGGGACACTTAACACCGGGGAGCTGTTTTTT
>14|.|TRBJ1-1|TRBV15|.
CATSALSLGGEAFF
TGTGCCACCAGCGCCCTCTCCCTAGGGGGTGAAGCTTTCTTT
>11|.|TRBJ2-7|TRBV7-8|.
CASSPLYEQYF
TGTGCCAGCAGCCCCCTCTACGAGCAGTACTTC
>12|.|TRBJ1-6|TRBV7-2|.
CASSLRIHPLHF
TGTGCCAGCAGCTTAAGAATTCACCCCCTCCACTTT
>13|.|TRBJ1-1|TRBV5-1|.
CASTFSPGAEAFF
TGCGCCAGCACGTTTAGCCCGGGGGCTGAAGCTTTCTTT
>14|.|TRBJ2-7|TRBV19|.
CASSWDKFSYEQYF
TGTGCCAGTAGTTGGGACAAGTTCTCCTACGAGCAGTACTTC
>15|TRBD1|TRBJ2-2|TRBV5-1|.
CASAGTGYDTGELFF
TGCGCCAGTGCCGGGACAGGGTACGACACCGGGGAGCTGTTTTTT
>12|.|TRBJ2-2|TRBV10-2|.
CASLEGPGELFF
TGCGCCAGCCTTGAGGGACCCGGGGAGCTGTTTTTT
>16|.|TRBJ1-6|TRBV5-1|.
CASSLDMFSYNSPLHF
TGCGCCAGCAGCTTGGATATGTTCTCCTATAATTCACCCCTCCACTTT
>16|TRBD2|TRBJ2-5|TRBV2|.
CASRNVAGGLQETQYF
TGTGCCAGCAGGAACGTAGCGGGGGGGCTCCAAGAGACCCAGTACTTC
>15|TRBD1|TRBJ1-2|TRBV4-1|.
CASSQGPGQNYGYTF
TGCGCCAGCAGCCAAGGCCCGGGACAGAACTATGGCTACACCTTC
>18|TRBD2|TRBJ2-3|TRBV25-1|.
CASSEYEAGGPSTDTQYF
TGTGCCAGCAGTGAATATGAAGCGGGGGGCCCTAGCACAGATACGCAGTATTTT
>20|.|TRBJ1-5|TRBV2|once
CASSEGASGREFYSNQPQHF
TGTGCCAGCAGTGAAGGGGCTTCGGGCAGGGAATTCTATAGCAATCAGCCCCAGCATTTT
>15|.|TRBJ1-1|TRBV11-2|.
CASSLTLGGGTEAFF
TGTGCCAGCAGCTTAACCCTCGGAGGGGGTACTGAAGCTTTCTTT
>13|.|TRBJ1-2|TRBV6-5|.
CASSYIRDYGYTF
TGTGCCAGCAGTTACATAAGGGACTATGGCTACACCTTC
>15|TRBD2|TRBJ2-7|TRBV6-5|.
CASSYRQRGGYEQYF
TGTGCCAGCAGTTACCGCCAGCGGGGTGGCTACGAGCAGTACTTC
>14|TRBD1|TRBJ1-4|TRBV7-9|.
CASSSTGGNEKLFF
TGTGCCAGCAGTTCGACAGGGGGCAATGAAAAACTGTTTTTT
>13|.|TRBJ2-5|TRBV2|.
CASWTRPGETQYF
TGTGCCAGCTGGACGAGGCCGGGGGAGACCCAGTACTTC
>15|TRBD1|TRBJ2-3|TRBV5-1|.
CASSGLTGSTDTQYF
TGCGCCAGCAGCGGATTGACAGGGAGCACAGATACGCAGTATTTT
>12|.|TRBJ2-7|TRBV6-5|.
CASSPRGAEQYF
TGTGCCAGCAGTCCAAGGGGCGCCGAGCAGTACTTC
>15|.|TRBJ1-2|TRBV7-9|.
CASSPSTAISYGYTF
TGTGCCAGCAGCCCTTCGACGGCAATCAGCTATGGCTACACCTTC
>14|.|TRBJ2-7|TRBV7-8|.
CASSLEQGSYEQYF
TGTGCCAGCAGCTTAGAACAGGGTAGCTACGAGCAGTACTTC
>12|.|TRBJ1-5|TRBV19|.
CASSIPGRPQHF
TGTGCCAGTAGTATTCCCGGGCGGCCCCAGCATTTT
>15|.|TRBJ1-2|TRBV19|.
CASSISIAPNYGYTF
TGTGCCAGTAGTATATCGATAGCCCCTAACTATGGCTACACCTTC
>15|TRBD2|TRBJ2-5|TRBV2|.
CASSGSSGGQETQYF
TGTGCCAGCAGTGGGTCGAGCGGGGGTCAAGAGACCCAGTACTTC
>15|TRBD2|TRBJ2-7|TRBV6-4|once
CASSAVAGGRNEQYF
TGTGCCAGCAGTGCGGTAGCGGGGGGGCGGAACGAGCAGTACTTC
>14|TRBD1|TRBJ2-3|TRBV25-1|.
CASSEWAGGDTQYF
TGTGCCAGCAGTGAATGGGCAGGGGGAGATACGCAGTATTTT
>15|.|TRBJ2-1|TRBV21-1|.
CASSNGSPEDNEQFF
TGTGCCAGCAGCAATGGAAGTCCCGAAGACAATGAGCAGTTCTTC
>18|TRBD1|TRBJ1-1|TRBV9|few
CASSPRPLGGGLNTEAFF
TGTGCCAGCAGCCCCCGGCCCTTAGGAGGGGGCCTGAACACTGAAGCTTTCTTT
>13|.|TRBJ1-1|TRBV7-2|.
CASSLELNTEAFF
TGTGCCAGCAGCTTAGAGCTGAACACTGAAGCTTTCTTT
>13|TRBD1|TRBJ1-3|TRBV10-3|.
CAISGTGHNTIYF
TGTGCCATCAGTGGGACAGGCCACAACACCATATATTTT
>15|TRBD1|TRBJ2-7|TRBV5-8|.
CASSLGDRVLYEQYF
TGTGCCAGCAGCTTGGGGGACAGGGTTCTCTACGAGCAGTACTTC
>16|TRBD1|TRBJ2-3|TRBV4-2|.
CASSQGTVYTTDTQYF
TGTGCCAGCAGCCAGGGGACAGTTTATACCACAGATACGCAGTATTTT
>17|.|TRBJ2-6|TRBV15|.
CATGPGRALTGANVLTF
TGTGCCACCGGCCCCGGCAGGGCTCTAACTGGGGCCAACGTCCTGACTTTC
>16|.|TRBJ1-1|TRBV18|once
CASSPPSVVGNTEAFF
TGTGCCAGCTCACCACCCTCCGTGGTCGGGAACACTGAAGCTTTCTTT
>14|.|TRBJ1-1|TRBV6-1|.
CASSLRGRATEAFF
TGTGCCAGCAGTCTCCGGGGACGAGCCACTGAAGCTTTCTTT
>15|.|TRBJ2-1|TRBV11-3|.
CASSESFSRRNEQFF
TGTGCCAGCAGCGAATCCTTTAGCCGACGCAATGAGCAGTTCTTC
>13|.|TRBJ1-4|TRBV6-5|.
CAAQRTANEKLFF
TGTGCCGCTCAACGGACGGCGAATGAAAAACTGTTTTTT
>16|.|TRBJ1-4|TRBV4-1|.
CASSLIWTATNEKLFF
TGCGCCAGCAGTCTTATTTGGACTGCAACTAATGAAAAACTGTTTTTT
>16|TRBD1|TRBJ1-1|TRBV10-1|.
CASSDGTGWMNTEAFF
TGCGCCAGCAGCGACGGGACAGGATGGATGAACACTGAAGCTTTCTTT
>13|.|TRBJ1-5|TRBV6-4|.
CASSPTDNQPQHF
TGTGCCAGCAGCCCCACGGACAATCAGCCCCAGCATTTT
>16|.|TRBJ1-5|TRBV5-5|once
CASSLGDNYGNQPQHF
TGTGCCAGCAGCTTGGGTGACAATTACGGCAATCAGCCCCAGCATTTT
>11|.|TRBJ1-2|TRBV9|once
CASSANYGYTF
TGTGCCAGCAGCGCTAACTATGGCTACACCTTC
>15|.|TRBJ2-5|TRBV5-4|.
CASSLTRDGQETQYF
TGTGCCAGCAGCTTGACCCGGGACGGTCAAGAGACCCAGTACTTC
>13|.|TRBJ1-5|TRBV5-1|few
CASSADVNQPQHF
TGCGCCAGCAGCGCGGACGTCAATCAGCCCCAGCATTTT
>15|.|TRBJ1-6|TRBV5-1|.
CASSLDGTYNSPLHF
TGCGCCAGCAGCTTGGACGGAACCTATAATTCACCCCTCCACTTT
>16|TRBD1|TRBJ2-2|TRBV5-1|.
CASSLASTGGTGELFF
TGCGCCAGCAGCTTGGCCTCGACAGGGGGAACCGGGGAGCTGTTTTTT
>16|.|TRBJ2-1|TRBV5-1|once
CASSPGALSSYNEQFF
TGCGCCAGCAGTCCCGGGGCCCTTAGCTCCTACAATGAGCAGTTCTTC
>15|.|TRBJ2-3|TRBV11-2|once
CASSLGRRRGDTQYF
TGTGCCAGCAGCTTAGGACGGCGGAGAGGCGATACGCAGTATTTT
>17|TRBD2|TRBJ2-1|TRBV5-1|.
CASSLSVLAGGYNEQFF
TGCGCCAGCAGCTTGAGCGTGCTAGCGGGGGGATACAATGAGCAGTTCTTC